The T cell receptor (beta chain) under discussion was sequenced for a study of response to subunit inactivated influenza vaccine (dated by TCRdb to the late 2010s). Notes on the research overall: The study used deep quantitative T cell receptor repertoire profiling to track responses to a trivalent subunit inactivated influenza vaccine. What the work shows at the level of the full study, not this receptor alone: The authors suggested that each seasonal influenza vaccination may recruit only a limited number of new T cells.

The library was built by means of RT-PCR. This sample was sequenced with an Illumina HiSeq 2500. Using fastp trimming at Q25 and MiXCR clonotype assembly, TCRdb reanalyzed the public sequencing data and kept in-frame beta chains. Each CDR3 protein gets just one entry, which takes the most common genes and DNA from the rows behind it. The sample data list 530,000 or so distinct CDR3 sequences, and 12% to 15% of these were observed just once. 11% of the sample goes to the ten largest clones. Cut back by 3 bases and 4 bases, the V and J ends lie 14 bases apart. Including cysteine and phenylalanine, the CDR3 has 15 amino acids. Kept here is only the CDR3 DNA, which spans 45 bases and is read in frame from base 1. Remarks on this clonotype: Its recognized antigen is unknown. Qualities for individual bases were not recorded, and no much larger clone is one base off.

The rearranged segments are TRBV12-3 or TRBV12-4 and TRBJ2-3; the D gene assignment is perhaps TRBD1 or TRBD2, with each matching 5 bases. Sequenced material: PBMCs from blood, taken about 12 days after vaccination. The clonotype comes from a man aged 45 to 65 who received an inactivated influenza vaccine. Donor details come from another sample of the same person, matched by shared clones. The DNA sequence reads TGTGCCAGCAGTTTTGGGGGTGCTCATTCAGATACGCAGTATTTT. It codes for CASSFGGAHSDTQYF.